This T cell receptor beta chain was observed in a study of blood T cells in healthy people across ages. The CDR3 is 16 amino acids. The V and J ends lost 0 bases and 4 bases respectively, with 16 bases between them. Germline V lookup: CDR1 SQVTM, CDR2 ANQGSEA. Primers used in a second PCR of about 6 to 11 cycles were a sample-barcoded 5' primer and a J-beta primer mix. Each cDNA molecule was tagged by a template-switch adaptor with 12 random nucleotides. TCRdb ran MiXCR on the 5' RACE reads and lists one entry per CDR3 protein. The profile shows over a million distinct CDR3 sequences, approximately 39% of them singletons.

The rearrangement links TRBV29-1 to TRBJ2-1; no clear D gene. Specimen: blood. The source is a woman aged 18-29 years in good health. Here the CDR3 DNA reads TGCAGCGTTGAAGATCAAGTATGGGTCCGATACAATGAGCAGTTCTTC. As protein: CSVEDQVWVRYNEQFF.